These T cell receptor beta chains were read from a single sample in a study of shared T cell receptors in the human thymus. Using immunoSEQ multiplex PCR, the repertoire was profiled, and TCRdb retains in-frame clones only, with some absent. This sample yields hundreds of thousands of clones, of which more than 75% are seen a single time; 0.01% belongs to the top ten. The same data also contributed to another study, on human thymus T cells.

Input material: thymocytes. These receptor sequences come from a boy in the first two years of life with a congenital heart defect. The CDR3 runs from the conserved cysteine through the conserved F or W. The order of the fields is clone size, D gene, V gene, J gene, CDR3 protein, CDR3 DNA. D genes are given only for firm matches. Clone size, where shown, is once, few, many, or a class for clones that have expanded.

clone size: once
D gene: .
V gene: TRBV7-2
J gene: TRBJ2-5
CDR3 protein: CASSPSEETQYF
CDR3 DNA: TGTGCCAGCAGCCCCTCGGAAGAGACCCAGTACTTC

clone size: .
D gene: .
V gene: TRBV11-2
J gene: TRBJ1-2
CDR3 protein: CASSLSRNYGYTF
CDR3 DNA: TGTGCCAGCAGCTTAAGCCGGAACTATGGCTACACCTTC

clone size: .
D gene: .
V gene: TRBV10-3
J gene: TRBJ1-1
CDR3 protein: CAISEDYEAFF
CDR3 DNA: TGTGCCATCAGTGAGGACTATGAAGCTTTCTTT

clone size: .
D gene: TRBD1
V gene: TRBV5-1
J gene: TRBJ1-3
CDR3 protein: CASSLPDRVGGNTIYF
CDR3 DNA: TGCGCCAGCAGCTTACCCGACAGGGTTGGTGGAAACACCATATATTTT

clone size: .
D gene: TRBD1
V gene: TRBV19
J gene: TRBJ1-1
CDR3 protein: CASSPGQGGTEAFF
CDR3 DNA: TGTGCCAGTAGTCCGGGACAGGGGGGAACTGAAGCTTTCTTT

clone size: .
D gene: .
V gene: TRBV6-5
J gene: TRBJ1-2
CDR3 protein: CASKVGQTYGYTF
CDR3 DNA: TGTGCCAGCAAGGTCGGACAGACTTATGGCTACACCTTC

clone size: .
D gene: TRBD1
V gene: TRBV12-5
J gene: TRBJ2-5
CDR3 protein: CASGTGTGGRSPTRMRETQYF
CDR3 DNA: TGTGCTAGTGGTACCGGGACAGGGGGCAGAAGCCCCACTAGAATGCGGGAGACCCAGTACTTC

clone size: .
D gene: .
V gene: TRBV21-1
J gene: TRBJ2-1
CDR3 protein: CASSVLAGGHNEQFF
CDR3 DNA: TGTGCCAGCAGCGTACTAGCGGGAGGACACAATGAGCAGTTCTTC

clone size: .
D gene: TRBD2
V gene: TRBV6-1
J gene: TRBJ2-7
CDR3 protein: CASSKTGLYYEQYF
CDR3 DNA: TGTGCCAGCAGTAAGACGGGACTATACTACGAGCAGTACTTC

clone size: .
D gene: TRBD2
V gene: TRBV6-6
J gene: TRBJ2-5
CDR3 protein: CASSYGTGGTQYF
CDR3 DNA: TGTGCCAGCAGTTACGGGACGGGGGGGACCCAGTACTTC

clone size: .
D gene: TRBD2
V gene: TRBV7-9
J gene: TRBJ2-1
CDR3 protein: CASSVDLPQRESYNEQFF
CDR3 DNA: TGTGCCAGCAGCGTGGACCTCCCGCAGCGGGAGAGCTACAATGAGCAGTTCTTC